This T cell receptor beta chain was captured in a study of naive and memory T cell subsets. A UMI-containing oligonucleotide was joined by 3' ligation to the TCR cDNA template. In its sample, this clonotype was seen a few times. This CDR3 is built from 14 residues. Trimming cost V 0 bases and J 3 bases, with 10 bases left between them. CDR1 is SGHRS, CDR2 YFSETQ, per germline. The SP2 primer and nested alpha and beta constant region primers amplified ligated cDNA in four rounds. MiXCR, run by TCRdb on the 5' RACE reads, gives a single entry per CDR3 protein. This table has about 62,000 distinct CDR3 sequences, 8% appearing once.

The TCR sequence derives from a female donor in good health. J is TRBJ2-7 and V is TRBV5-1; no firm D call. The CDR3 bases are TGCGCCAGCAGCTTGGAAGGTACAGTCTACGAGCAGTACTTC. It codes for CASSLEGTVYEQYF.